This T cell receptor beta chain derives from a study of identical twins (dated by TCRdb to 2016 to 2017). Describing the broader study: To test whether fetal clonotypes persist, this study deep-sequenced TCR alpha and beta repertoires from monozygotic twins, from unrelated adults of various ages, and from cord blood. Replicate twin experiments were performed at different times using different library preparation protocols to rule out contamination.

Overall study results and their limits: A weaker excess of twin sharing was found in beta out-of-frame sequences because the signal-to-noise ratio was lowered by fewer shared sequences. Fewer insertions were carried by abundant cord blood beta clonotypes, a similar but weaker trend appeared in young adult naive repertoires, and no such trend appeared in memory repertoires. Zero-insertion analyses could be partly confounded by invariant T cells such as MAIT and iNKT, though diverse VJ usage argued against such confounding for most clonotypes. Compared with coincidental sharing between unrelated individuals, out-of-frame TCR alpha sequences shared between twins showed an excess of sequences with low generation probability. In monozygotic twins, recombination models systematically underestimated out-of-frame TCR alpha sharing, but the models matched the sharing seen between unrelated individuals. Because the same donors could not be followed over many years, the conclusions relied on cross-sectional statistical analysis.

Looking up the germline V gene yields CDR1 SQVTM and CDR2 ANQGSEA. Reading from cysteine to phenylalanine, the CDR3 counts 12 amino acids. Just CDR3 DNA is preserved here, 36 bases in frame from base 1. Every donor in the study was a healthy Caucasian. The library was built by means of 5' RACE. Sequencing relied on an Illumina HiSeq 2000. A universal primer binding site was added through template switching, and the final cDNA carried a unique molecular identifier so that TCR cDNA molecules could be counted accurately. Specific primers in the conserved constant-segment region were used to synthesize first-strand cDNA for the TCR alpha and beta chains. To control for contamination, every cDNA library carried two barcodes: a SMART-Mk sample barcode plus Illumina barcodes. TruSeq adapter sequences, together with Illumina sample barcodes, were added in two successive PCR steps. Sequencing of the TCR alpha and beta cDNA libraries was done on the Illumina HiSeq platform using custom primers. Under the source paper's analysis protocol: MiGEC processed the raw reads to extract unique molecular identifiers, while MiXCR was used to determine the CDR3 positions. For each individual, recombination models were inferred using an EM algorithm with the repgenHMM and IGoR tools. Shared clonotype analysis was performed with the tcR package in R, normalizing sharing by the product of cloneset sizes. To study raw recombination free of thymic and clonal selection effects, out-of-frame nonproductive sequences were analyzed. TCRdb passed the public sequencing reads through fastp at Q25 and MiXCR, retaining productive beta sequences. Rows merge per CDR3 protein into single entries with the most common DNA and genes. These V and J calls derive from TCRdb rather than the authors' analysis. In this sample the table shows around 1.7 million distinct CDR3 sequences, less than 35% of which occur a single time. Of the sample, about 0.27% falls within the top ten clones.

On this clonotype: No antigen is known for it. One end of the junction varies from germline; a read error may be responsible.

This receptor chain uses TRBV29-1 and TRBJ2-7; no D segment can be confidently identified. This clonotype was obtained from a newborn girl in good health. The sequenced sample was cord blood. This receptor carries the CDR3 CSVQDSTYEQYF. DNA sequence: TGCAGCGTTCAAGACTCCACCTACGAGCAGTACTTC.